This T cell receptor beta chain was captured in a study of T cell responses to AZD1222 COVID-19 vaccine. The CDR3 runs to 10 residues. Germline V gives CDR1 DFQATT, CDR2 SNEGSKA (reference sequence). Trimming left V 3 bases short and J 5 bases short, with 4 bases between. Profiling relied on immunoSEQ multiplex PCR, and the TCRdb table lists in-frame clones only, not all of them. The sample has around 130,000 clones; about 94% are singletons. The source was peripheral blood, collected on day 0 of AZD1222 vaccination. This clonotype was obtained from an adult in good health. The V call is TRBV20-1, the J call TRBJ2-5; D remains unclear. CDR3 sequence reads: CSARWETQYF. For the CDR3, the DNA is TGCAGTGCTAGGTGGGAGACCCAGTACTTC.